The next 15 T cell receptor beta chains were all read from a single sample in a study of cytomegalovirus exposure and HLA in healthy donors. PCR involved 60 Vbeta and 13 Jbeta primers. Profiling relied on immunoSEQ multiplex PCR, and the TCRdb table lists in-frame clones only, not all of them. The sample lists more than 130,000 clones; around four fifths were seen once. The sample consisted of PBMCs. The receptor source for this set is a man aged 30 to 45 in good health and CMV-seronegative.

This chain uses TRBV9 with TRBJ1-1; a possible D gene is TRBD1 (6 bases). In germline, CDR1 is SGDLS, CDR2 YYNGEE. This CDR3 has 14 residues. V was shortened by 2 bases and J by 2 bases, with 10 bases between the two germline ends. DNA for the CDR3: TGTGCCAGCAGCGTTAGAGGGGGAAACACTGAAGCTTTCTTT. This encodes CASSVRGGNTEAFF.

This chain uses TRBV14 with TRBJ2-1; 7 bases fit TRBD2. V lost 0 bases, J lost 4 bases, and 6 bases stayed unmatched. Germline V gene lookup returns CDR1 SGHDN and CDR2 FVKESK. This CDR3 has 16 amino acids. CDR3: CASSQDSWRGYNEQFF. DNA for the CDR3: TGTGCCAGCAGCCAAGATTCTTGGCGGGGGTACAATGAGCAGTTCTTC.

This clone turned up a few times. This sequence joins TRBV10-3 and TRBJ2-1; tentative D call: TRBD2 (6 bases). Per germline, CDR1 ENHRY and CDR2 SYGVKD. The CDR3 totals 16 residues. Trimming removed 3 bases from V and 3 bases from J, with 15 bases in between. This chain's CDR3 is CAISDKSPSDYNEQFF. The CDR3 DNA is TGTGCCATCAGTGATAAGTCCCCTAGCGACTACAATGAGCAGTTCTTC.

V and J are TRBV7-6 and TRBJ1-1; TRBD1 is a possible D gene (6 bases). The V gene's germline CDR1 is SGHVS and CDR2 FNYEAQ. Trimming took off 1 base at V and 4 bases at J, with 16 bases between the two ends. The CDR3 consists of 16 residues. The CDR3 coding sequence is TGTGCCAGCAGCTTAGGTTGGGGGCGCGTGGGCACTGAAGCTTTCTTT. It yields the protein CASSLGWGRVGTEAFF.

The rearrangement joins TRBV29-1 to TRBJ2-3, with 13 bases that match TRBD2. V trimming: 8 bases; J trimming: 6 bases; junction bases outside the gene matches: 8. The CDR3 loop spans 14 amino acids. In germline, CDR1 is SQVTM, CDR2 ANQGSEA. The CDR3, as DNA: TGCAGCTCCTCCGGGACTAGCGGGGAGGATACGCAGTATTTT. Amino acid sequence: CSSSGTSGEDTQYF.

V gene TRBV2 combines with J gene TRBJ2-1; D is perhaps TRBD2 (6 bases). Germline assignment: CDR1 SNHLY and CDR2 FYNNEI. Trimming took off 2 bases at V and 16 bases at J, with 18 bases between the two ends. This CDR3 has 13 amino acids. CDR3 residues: CASSESLSAEGFF. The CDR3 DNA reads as TGTGCCAGCAGTGAAAGTCTAAGCGCGGAGGGTTTCTTC. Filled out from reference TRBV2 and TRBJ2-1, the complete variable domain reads EPEVTQTPSHQVTQMGQEVILRCVPISNHLYFYWYRQILGQKVEFLVSFYNNEISEKSEIFDDQFSVERPDGSNFTLKIRSTKLEDSAMYFCASSESLSAEGFFGPGTRLTVL.

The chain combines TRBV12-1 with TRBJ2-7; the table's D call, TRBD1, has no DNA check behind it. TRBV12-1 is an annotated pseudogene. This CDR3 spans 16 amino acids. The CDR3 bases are TGTGCCAGCAGCTTAAGGGACAGGGGGCCCACCTACGAGCAGTACTTC. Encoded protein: CASSLRDRGPTYEQYF.

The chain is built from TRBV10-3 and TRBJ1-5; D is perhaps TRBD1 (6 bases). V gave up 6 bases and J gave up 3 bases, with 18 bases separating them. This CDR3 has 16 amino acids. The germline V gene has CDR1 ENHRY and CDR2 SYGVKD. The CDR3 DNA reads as TGTGCCATCAGCCCCACAGGGCCTCCCAACAATCAGCCCCAGCATTTT. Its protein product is CAISPTGPPNNQPQHF.

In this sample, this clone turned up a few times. CDR3 DNA: TGTGCCACCACCAGTAACGCTAACTATGGCTACACCTTC. It yields the protein CATTSNANYGYTF. V usage is TRBV6-6 and J usage is TRBJ1-2, with D hard to call. The CDR3 length is 13 residues. Trimming took off 10 bases at V and 0 bases at J, with 12 bases between the two ends. From germline, CDR1 is MNHNY and CDR2 SVGAGI (reference sequence).

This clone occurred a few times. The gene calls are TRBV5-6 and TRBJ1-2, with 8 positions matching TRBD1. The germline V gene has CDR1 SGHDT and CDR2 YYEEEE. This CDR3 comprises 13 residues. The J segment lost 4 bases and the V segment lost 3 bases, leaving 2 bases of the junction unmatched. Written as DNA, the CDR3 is TGTGCCAGCAGCTCGACAGGGGCCTATGGCTACACCTTC. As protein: CASSSTGAYGYTF.

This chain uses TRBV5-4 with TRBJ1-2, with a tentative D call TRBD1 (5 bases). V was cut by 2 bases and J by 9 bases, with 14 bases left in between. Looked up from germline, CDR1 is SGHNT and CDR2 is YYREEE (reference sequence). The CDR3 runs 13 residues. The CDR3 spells CASSLGPEGRYTF. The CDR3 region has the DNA TGTGCCAGCAGCTTAGGGCCGGAGGGGCGCTACACCTTC. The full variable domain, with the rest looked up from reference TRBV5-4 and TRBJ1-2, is ETGVTQSPTHLIKTRGQQVTLRCSSQSGHNTVSWYQQALGQGPQFIFQYYREEENGRGNFPPRFSGLQFPNYSSELNVNALELDDSALYLCASSLGPEGRYTFGSGTRLTVV.

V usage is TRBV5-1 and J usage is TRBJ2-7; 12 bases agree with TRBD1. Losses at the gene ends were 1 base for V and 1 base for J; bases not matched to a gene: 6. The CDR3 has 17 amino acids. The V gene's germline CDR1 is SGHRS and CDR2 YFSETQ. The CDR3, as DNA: TGCGCCAGCAGCTTGACAGGGACAGGGGGCTTATCCTACGAGCAGTACTTC. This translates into CASSLTGTGGLSYEQYF.

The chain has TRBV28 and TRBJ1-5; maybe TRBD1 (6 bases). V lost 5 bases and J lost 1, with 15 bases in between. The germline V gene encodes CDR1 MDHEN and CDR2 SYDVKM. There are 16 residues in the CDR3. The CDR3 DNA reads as TGTGCCAGCAGTGACCGCCCAGGGGTGAGCAATCAGCCCCAGCATTTT. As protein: CASSDRPGVSNQPQHF.

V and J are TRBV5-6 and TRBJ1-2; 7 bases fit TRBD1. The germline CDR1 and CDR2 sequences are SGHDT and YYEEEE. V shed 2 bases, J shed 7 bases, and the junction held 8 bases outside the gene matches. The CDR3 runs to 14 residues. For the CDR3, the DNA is TGTGCCAGCAGCTTAGGGATCACAGGGGCTGGCTACACCTTC. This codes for CASSLGITGAGYTF.

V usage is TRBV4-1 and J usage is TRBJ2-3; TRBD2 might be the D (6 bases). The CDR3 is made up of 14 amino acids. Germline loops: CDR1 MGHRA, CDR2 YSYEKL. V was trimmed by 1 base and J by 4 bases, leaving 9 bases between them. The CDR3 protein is CASSQVPSADTQYF. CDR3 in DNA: TGCGCCAGCAGCCAAGTACCTAGCGCAGATACGCAGTATTTT.